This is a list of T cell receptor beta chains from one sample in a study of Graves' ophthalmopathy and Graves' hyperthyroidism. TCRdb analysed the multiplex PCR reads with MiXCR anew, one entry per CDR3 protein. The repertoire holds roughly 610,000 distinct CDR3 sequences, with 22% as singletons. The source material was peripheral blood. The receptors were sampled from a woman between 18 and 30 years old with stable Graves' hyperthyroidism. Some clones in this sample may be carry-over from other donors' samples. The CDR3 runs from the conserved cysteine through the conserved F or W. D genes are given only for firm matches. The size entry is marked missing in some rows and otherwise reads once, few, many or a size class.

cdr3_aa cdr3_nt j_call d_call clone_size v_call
CASSLGDRGSSYEQYF TGTGCCAGCAGCTTAGGGGACAGGGGCAGCTCCTACGAGCAGTACTTC TRBJ2-7 TRBD1 . TRBV11-1
CSARAGSSNEKLFF TGCAGTGCTAGAGCCGGATCATCTAATGAAAAACTGTTTTTT TRBJ1-4 . . TRBV20-1
CASSPLDRDHGELFF TGTGCCAGCAGCCCCCTCGACAGGGATCACGGGGAGCTGTTTTTT TRBJ2-2 TRBD1 many TRBV6-1
CASKRDYNSPLHF TGTGCCAGCAAAAGGGACTATAATTCACCCCTCCACTTT TRBJ1-6 . many TRBV6-1
CATSRGDIQYF TGTGCCACCTCAAGAGGGGACATTCAGTACTTC TRBJ2-4 . few TRBV6-1
CASITGSMNTEAFF TGTGCCAGCATTACGGGCAGCATGAACACTGAAGCTTTCTTT TRBJ1-1 . many TRBV28
CATSPGRSNTEAFF TGTGCCACTTCACCGGGACGGAGTAACACTGAAGCTTTCTTT TRBJ1-1 . many TRBV15
CASSHTIGTGDGYTF TGTGCCAGCAGTCATACAATCGGGACAGGGGATGGCTACACCTTC TRBJ1-2 TRBD1 many TRBV6-2/TRBV6-3
CASSSSTGVVGYTF TGTGCCAGTAGCTCCTCCACAGGGGTCGTTGGCTACACCTTC TRBJ1-2 TRBD1 many TRBV19
CASSPSTRTEAFF TGTGCCAGTAGCCCCAGCACCAGGACTGAAGCTTTCTTT TRBJ1-1 . many TRBV19
CASSYAGQRVNTEAFF TGTGCCAGCAGTTACGCGGGACAGAGGGTGAACACTGAAGCTTTCTTT TRBJ1-1 TRBD1 . TRBV6-5
CASSQPGLAYYEQYF TGTGCCAGCAGCCAGCCGGGACTAGCCTACTACGAGCAGTACTTC TRBJ2-7 TRBD2 few TRBV4-2
CASSAYWEGEGYTF TGTGCCAGCTCAGCTTACTGGGAAGGTGAAGGCTACACCTTC TRBJ1-2 . many TRBV11-2
CSARVTAYEQYF TGCAGTGCTAGAGTAACAGCCTACGAGCAGTACTTC TRBJ2-7 . . TRBV20-1
CASSHGAGITETQYF TGTGCCAGCAGCCATGGTGCGGGAATAACGGAGACCCAGTACTTC TRBJ2-5 . many TRBV3-1
CASSSRRGLDEAFF TGTGCCAGCAGTTCCCGCAGGGGGCTTGATGAAGCTTTCTTT TRBJ1-1 TRBD1 few TRBV6-2/TRBV6-3
CASSNSGGGETQYF TGTGCCAGCTCGAATAGCGGGGGTGGAGAGACCCAGTACTTC TRBJ2-5 TRBD2 . TRBV3-1
CASRATGFVHEQYF TGTGCCAGCAGGGCGACAGGGTTCGTCCACGAGCAGTACTTC TRBJ2-7 TRBD1 . TRBV6-1
CASSLDRGVGETQYF TGTGCCAGCAGCTTAGACAGGGGAGTAGGAGAGACCCAGTACTTC TRBJ2-5 TRBD1 many TRBV11-1
CAISDQGVSTEAFF TGTGCCATCAGTGATCAGGGCGTATCCACTGAAGCTTTCTTT TRBJ1-1 . many TRBV10-3
CASSLGPRRPGEQYF TGTGCCAGCAGCTTGGGGCCCCGACGTCCCGGCGAGCAGTACTTC TRBJ2-7 . . TRBV7-6
CASSSDRAGELFF TGTGCCAGCAGCTCGGACAGGGCCGGGGAGCTGTTTTTT TRBJ2-2 TRBD1 many TRBV7-3
CACSMGHSPLHF TGTGCCTGTTCCATGGGCCATTCACCCCTCCACTTT TRBJ1-6 . many TRBV30
CASSEDNRPEAFF TGTGCCAGCAGTGAAGATAACCGTCCTGAAGCTTTCTTT TRBJ1-1 . . TRBV2
CASSATSGEETQYF TGCGCCAGCAGCGCGACTAGCGGGGAAGAGACCCAGTACTTC TRBJ2-5 TRBD2 many TRBV10-2
CASWGRPSGDGSYEQYF TGTGCCAGCTGGGGACGGCCTTCAGGTGACGGCTCCTACGAGCAGTACTTC TRBJ2-7 . once TRBV18
CASSVRGHSPEAFF TGTGCCAGCAGTGTCAGGGGGCATTCGCCTGAAGCTTTCTTT TRBJ1-1 TRBD1 many TRBV6-1
CASSLASQGRGYTF TGTGCCAGCAGCTTAGCGTCCCAGGGACGGGGCTACACCTTC TRBJ1-2 . once TRBV7-9
CSATPWGGEEQYF TGCAGTGCCACCCCATGGGGGGGGGAGGAGCAGTACTTC TRBJ2-7 TRBD2 . TRBV20-1
CSASGAQSELRNYGYTF TGCAGTGCTAGTGGGGCCCAGTCGGAATTACGAAACTATGGCTACACCTTC TRBJ1-2 . many TRBV20-1
CASSRAGSYGYTF TGTGCCAGCAGTCGAGCAGGGAGCTATGGCTACACCTTC TRBJ1-2 . . TRBV6-1
CATLGGQLGYEQYF TGTGCCACCCTGGGCGGACAGCTAGGCTACGAGCAGTACTTC TRBJ2-7 . many TRBV10-3
CASAPGASRETQYF TGTGCCAGCGCACCGGGGGCTAGCCGGGAGACCCAGTACTTC TRBJ2-5 . many TRBV7-9
CSARLDRDEQYF TGCAGTGCTAGACTGGACAGGGATGAGCAGTACTTC TRBJ2-7 TRBD1 many TRBV20-1
CASSTTSGFAEETQYF TGTGCCAGCTCAACAACTTCAGGGTTCGCGGAAGAGACCCAGTACTTC TRBJ2-5 . few TRBV18
CSADHRGEAFF TGCAGTGCGGATCACAGGGGAGAAGCTTTCTTT TRBJ1-1 TRBD1 many TRBV20-1
CASSQEVAKNIQYF TGTGCCAGCAGCCAAGAAGTAGCCAAAAACATTCAGTACTTC TRBJ2-4 . . TRBV14
CSARRDTQETQYF TGCAGTGCTAGGCGTGACACCCAAGAGACCCAGTACTTC TRBJ2-5 . many TRBV20-1
CASSQDRSSYEQYF TGCGCCAGCAGCCAAGACAGGTCTTCGTACGAGCAGTACTTC TRBJ2-7 . many TRBV4-1
CASSYEGGKNTGELFF TGTGCCAGCAGTTACGAGGGCGGAAAGAACACCGGGGAGCTGTTTTTT TRBJ2-2 . many TRBV6-7